The 18 T cell receptor beta chains reported below all come from one sample, sequenced in a study of OX40 agonist ivuxolimab in advanced cancers. Assay used: immunoSEQ multiplex PCR; TCRdb lists only in-frame clones, some missing. The sample consists of 150,000 to 180,000 clones, 90% to 95% of them appearing once. The material was CD4+ or CD8+ T cells sorted from blood, obtained in a trial of the OX40 agonist ivuxolimab. The receptors here all came from an adult with an advanced solid tumor such as melanoma, head and neck, liver or kidney cancer.

The rearrangement uses TRBV6-5 and TRBJ2-1, with 9 bases fitting TRBD2. Germline V lookup: CDR1 MNHEY, CDR2 SVGAGI. J lost 0 bases, V lost 4 bases, and 4 bases had no gene match. CDR3 length equals 16 residues. CDR3: CASSSLAGSSYNEQFF. The CDR3 DNA is TGTGCCAGCAGTTCCCTAGCGGGGAGCTCCTACAATGAGCAGTTCTTC.

Only one count was recorded for this clone. The genes are TRBV19 and TRBJ1-5; a possible D gene is TRBD1 (5 bases). The V end was cut by 4 bases, the J end by 0 bases, with 10 bases between. Per germline, CDR1 LNHDA and CDR2 SQIVND (reference sequence). The CDR3 loop spans 15 amino acids. The CDR3 DNA reads as TGTGCCAGTAGTACCCAGGGTTATAGCAATCAGCCCCAGCATTTT. Its protein product is CASSTQGYSNQPQHF.

The J gene is TRBJ1-2, the V gene TRBV7-3; 9 bases line up with TRBD1. CDR1 is SGHTA, CDR2 FQGTGA, per germline. With 2 bases clipped from V and 7 bases from J, the junction kept 8 bases outside the gene matches. The CDR3 spans 15 residues. The CDR3 loop is CASSLYTGGRGGYTF. The DNA of the CDR3 is TGTGCCAGCAGCTTATATACAGGGGGCAGGGGTGGCTACACCTTC.

The gene calls are TRBV7-2 and TRBJ2-4; 8 bases are a match to TRBD2. J gave up 8 bases and V 3 bases, and 6 bases lay outside the gene matches. The CDR3 consists of 14 residues. In germline, CDR1 is SGHTA, CDR2 FQGNSA. CDR3 region: CASSFNPGGDIQYF. Here the CDR3 DNA reads TGTGCCAGCAGCTTTAATCCCGGGGGGGACATTCAGTACTTC.

This chain's CDR3 is CASSQDGRRTNEKLFF. The CDR3 region has the DNA TGCGCCAGCAGCCAAGACGGTCGCAGAACTAATGAAAAACTGTTTTTT. The rearrangement links TRBV4-3 to TRBJ1-4; D not certain. CDR3 length: 16 amino acids. The germline V gene has CDR1 LGHNA and CDR2 YSLEER. Trimming removed 0 bases at V and 1 base at J, with 9 bases between.

The chain uses TRBV5-4 and TRBJ1-2, with a tentative D call TRBD1 (6 bases). Germline CDR1 and CDR2: SGHNT and YYREEE (reference sequence). Between the trimmed V and J ends, which lost 3 bases and 4 bases, there was a span of 13 bases. The CDR3 is 14 amino acids. The CDR3 DNA reads as TGTGCCAGCAGCTCTAGGACAGACGCCTATGGCTACACCTTC. Its protein is CASSSRTDAYGYTF.

CDR3 region: CASGGAGDQYGYTF. In DNA form, the CDR3 reads TGTGCCAGCGGCGGGGCAGGGGATCAGTATGGCTACACCTTC. The chain combines TRBV6-6 with TRBJ1-2; D possibly corresponds to TRBD1 (6 bases). The V end was cut by 8 bases, the J end by 5 bases, with 18 bases between. Germline lookup yields CDR1 MNHNY and CDR2 SVGAGI (reference sequence). This CDR3 region has 14 residues.

The CDR3 DNA is TGCGCCAGCAGCGCGCTAGCGGGCACAGATACGCAGTATTTT. As protein: CASSALAGTDTQYF. The chain has TRBV5-1 and TRBJ2-3, with 7 bases aligning to TRBD2. Looked up from germline, CDR1 is SGHRS and CDR2 is YFSETQ. The V segment lost 4 bases and the J segment 1 base; nucleotides outside the gene matches: 3. The CDR3 covers 14 residues.

V is TRBV28 and J is TRBJ1-3; 9 bases match TRBD1. The CDR3 is made up of 15 amino acids. The ends lost 6 bases at V and 4 bases at J; junction bases unmatched: 7. Germline V gives CDR1 MDHEN, CDR2 SYDVKM. The CDR3 loop is CASRPGTGNGNTIYF. DNA for the CDR3: TGTGCCAGCAGGCCCGGGACAGGGAACGGAAACACCATATATTTT.

This clone was counted a single time. The rearrangement uses TRBV11-3 and TRBJ2-3; 10 positions agree with TRBD1. The CDR3 loop spans 13 amino acids. The J segment lost 6 bases and the V segment lost 5 bases, leaving 2 bases of the junction unmatched. Germline V CDR1 and CDR2: SGHNT, YENEEA. As DNA, the CDR3 is TGTGCCAGCAGCGGGGACAGGGGTGATACGCAGTATTTT. Translated: CASSGDRGDTQYF.

J is TRBJ2-7 and V is TRBV29-1; 7 bases line up with TRBD2. Germline V gene data show CDR1 as SQVTM and CDR2 as ANQGSEA. CDR3 length: 12 residues. V dropped 4 bases and J dropped 2; count of bases not matched to a gene: 2. The DNA for the CDR3 is TGCAGCGTTGGGCGGGAGACCTACGAGCAGTACTTC. It yields the protein CSVGRETYEQYF.

The chain is built from TRBV29-1 and TRBJ1-1; TRBD1 might be the D (5 bases). The CDR3 sequence is 15 residues long. The ends were cut back, 5 bases at V and 0 bases at J, with 16 bases in the middle. Germline V gene data show CDR1 as SQVTM and CDR2 as ANQGSEA. The CDR3 reads CSVSIFRALNTEAFF. DNA of the CDR3: TGCAGCGTTTCAATTTTCAGGGCTTTGAACACTGAAGCTTTCTTT. Looking up the rest from reference TRBV29-1 and TRBJ1-1 gives the full variable domain: SAVISQKPSRDICQRGTSLTIQCQVDSQVTMMFWYRQQPGQSLTLIATANQGSEATYESGFVIDKFPISRPNLTFSTLTVSNMSPEDSSIYLCSVSIFRALNTEAFFGQGTRLTVV.

In nucleotides, the CDR3 is TGTGCCAGCTCACCACTCAGACAGGGTGGTGTACCCTACGAGCAGTACTTC. Protein product: CASSPLRQGGVPYEQYF. The chain employs TRBV18 and TRBJ2-7, with 7 bases that match TRBD1. The CDR3 sequence is 17 residues long. Unmatched junction bases numbered 11, after V lost 1 base and J lost 2 bases. Germline V lookup: CDR1 KGHSH, CDR2 LQKENI.

As DNA, the CDR3 is TGTGCCAGCAGTTTACTGCACACTGAAGCTTTCTTT. Amino acid sequence: CASSLLHTEAFF. The V gene is TRBV28, the J gene TRBJ1-1; D gene ambiguous. Germline V gene sequence: CDR1 MDHEN, CDR2 SYDVKM. The CDR3 is 12 residues long. The V end lost 2 bases, the J end lost 3 bases, and 4 bases lay between the germline ends.

This chain uses TRBV28 with TRBJ1-1; D may be TRBD1 (6 bases). From germline, CDR1 is MDHEN and CDR2 SYDVKM. Trimming took off 8 bases at V and 1 base at J, with 20 bases between the two ends. The CDR3 runs to 16 residues. Written as DNA, the CDR3 is TGTGCCAGCCGTCCGGGACACCTGATGGGGAACACTGAAGCTTTCTTT. Translation: CASRPGHLMGNTEAFF.

The CDR3 bases are TGTGCCAGCAGCCAAGGGACAGGGATCCACGAGCAGTACTTC. It translates to CASSQGTGIHEQYF. The chain recombines TRBV27 with TRBJ2-7; 9 bases match TRBD1. V was pared by 6 bases and J by 5 bases, with 8 bases of the junction left unmatched. The CDR3 loop spans 14 amino acids. Germline loops: CDR1 MNHEY, CDR2 SMNVEV (reference sequence).

The CDR3 sequence: CASRHRASYEQYF. The CDR3 DNA reads TGTGCCAGCAGACACCGGGCCTCCTACGAGCAGTACTTC. The chain links TRBV6-5 to TRBJ2-7; no firm D call. CDR1 is MNHEY, CDR2 SVGAGI, per germline. Trimming removed 6 bases from V and 0 bases from J, with 9 bases in between. The CDR3 contains 13 residues.

The V gene is TRBV5-1, the J gene TRBJ2-7; 10 positions agree with TRBD2. The CDR3 sequence is 15 residues long. Germline CDR1 and CDR2: SGHRS and YFSETQ. Germline trimming cut 0 bases from V and 6 bases from J; bases unmatched to any gene: 6. The CDR3, as DNA: TGCGCCAGCAGCTTGGAAGCGGGGGGGCGCTCCGAGCAGTACTTC. Its protein is CASSLEAGGRSEQYF.